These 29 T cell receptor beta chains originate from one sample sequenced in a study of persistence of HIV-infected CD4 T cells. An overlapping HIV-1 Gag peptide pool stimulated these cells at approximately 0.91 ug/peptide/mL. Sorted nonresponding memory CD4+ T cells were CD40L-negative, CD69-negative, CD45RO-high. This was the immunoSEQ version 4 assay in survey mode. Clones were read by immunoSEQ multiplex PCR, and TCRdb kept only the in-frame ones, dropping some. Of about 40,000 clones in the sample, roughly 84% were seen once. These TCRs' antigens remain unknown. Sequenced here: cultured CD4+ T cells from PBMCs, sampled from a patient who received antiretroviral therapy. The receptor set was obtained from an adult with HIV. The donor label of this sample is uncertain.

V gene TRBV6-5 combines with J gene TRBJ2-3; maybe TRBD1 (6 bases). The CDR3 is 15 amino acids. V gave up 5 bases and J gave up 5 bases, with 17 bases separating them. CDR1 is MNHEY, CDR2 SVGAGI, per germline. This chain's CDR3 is CASSKLGAGVDTQYF. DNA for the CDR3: TGTGCCAGCAGTAAGCTGGGGGCCGGGGTAGATACGCAGTATTTT.

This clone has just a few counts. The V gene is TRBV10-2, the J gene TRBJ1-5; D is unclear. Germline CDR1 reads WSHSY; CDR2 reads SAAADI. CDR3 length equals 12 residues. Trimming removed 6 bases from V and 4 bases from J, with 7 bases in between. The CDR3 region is CASRDINQPQHF. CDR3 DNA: TGCGCCAGCAGAGACATAAATCAGCCCCAGCATTTT.

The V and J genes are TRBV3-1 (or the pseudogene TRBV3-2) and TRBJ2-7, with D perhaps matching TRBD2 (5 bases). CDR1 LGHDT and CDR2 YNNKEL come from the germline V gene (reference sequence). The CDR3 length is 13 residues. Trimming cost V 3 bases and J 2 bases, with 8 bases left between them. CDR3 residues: CASSHGKTYEQYF. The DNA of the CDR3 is TGTGCCAGCAGCCACGGGAAAACCTACGAGCAGTACTTC.

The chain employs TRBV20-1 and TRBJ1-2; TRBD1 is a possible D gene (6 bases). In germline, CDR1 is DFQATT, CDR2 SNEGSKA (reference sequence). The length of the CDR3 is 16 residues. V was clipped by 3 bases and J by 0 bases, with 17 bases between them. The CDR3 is CSASISSGTSNYGYTF. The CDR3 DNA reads TGCAGTGCTAGTATTTCGAGCGGGACATCTAACTATGGCTACACCTTC.

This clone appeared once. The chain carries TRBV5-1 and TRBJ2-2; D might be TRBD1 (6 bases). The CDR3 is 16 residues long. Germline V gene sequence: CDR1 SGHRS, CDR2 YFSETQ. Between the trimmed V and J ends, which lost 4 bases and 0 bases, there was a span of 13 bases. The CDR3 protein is CASSVRQDANTGELFF. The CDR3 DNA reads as TGCGCCAGCAGCGTTAGACAGGACGCGAACACCGGGGAGCTGTTTTTT.

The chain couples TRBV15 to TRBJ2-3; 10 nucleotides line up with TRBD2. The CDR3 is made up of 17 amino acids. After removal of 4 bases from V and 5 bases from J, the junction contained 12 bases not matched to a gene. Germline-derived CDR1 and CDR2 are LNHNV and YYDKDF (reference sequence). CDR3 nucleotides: TGTGCCACCAGCACGGCTAAGCGGGGGGGCCTTTTAGATACGCAGTATTTT. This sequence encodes CATSTAKRGGLLDTQYF.

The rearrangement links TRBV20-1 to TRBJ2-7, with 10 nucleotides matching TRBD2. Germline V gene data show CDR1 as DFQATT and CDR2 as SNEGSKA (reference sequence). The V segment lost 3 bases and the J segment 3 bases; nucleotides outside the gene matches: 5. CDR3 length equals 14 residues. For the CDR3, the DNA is TGCAGTGCTAGTAGCGGGGGGCAATACTACGAGCAGTACTTC. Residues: CSASSGGQYYEQYF.

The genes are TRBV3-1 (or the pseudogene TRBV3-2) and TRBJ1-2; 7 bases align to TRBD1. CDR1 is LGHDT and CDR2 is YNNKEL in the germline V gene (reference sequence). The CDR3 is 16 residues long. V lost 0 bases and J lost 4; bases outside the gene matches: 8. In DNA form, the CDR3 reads TGTGCCAGCAGCCAAGATAGGGACAGAAACCTCTATGGCTACACCTTC. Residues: CASSQDRDRNLYGYTF.

CDR3 residues: CASTMTGEYNSPLHF. The CDR3 DNA reads TGTGCCAGTACCATGACAGGGGAATATAATTCACCCCTCCACTTT. The chain employs TRBV19 and TRBJ1-6, with 8 bases that match TRBD1. V was clipped by 7 bases and J by 4 bases; unmatched bases: 6. The CDR3 is 15 residues long. Germline V CDR1 and CDR2: LNHDA, SQIVND (reference sequence).

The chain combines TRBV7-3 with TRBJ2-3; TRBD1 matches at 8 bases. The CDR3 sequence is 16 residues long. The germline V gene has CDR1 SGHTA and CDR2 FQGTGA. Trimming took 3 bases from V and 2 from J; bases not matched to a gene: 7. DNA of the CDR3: TGTGCCAGCAGCTTGGGACAGGTTTCTTACACAGATACGCAGTATTTT. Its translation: CASSLGQVSYTDTQYF.

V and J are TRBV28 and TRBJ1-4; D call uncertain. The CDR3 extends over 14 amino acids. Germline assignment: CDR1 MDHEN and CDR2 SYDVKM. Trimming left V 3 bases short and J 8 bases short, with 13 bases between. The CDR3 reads CASSLSGSMEKLFF. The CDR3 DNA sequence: TGTGCCAGCAGTTTGTCCGGGTCGATGGAAAAACTGTTTTTT.

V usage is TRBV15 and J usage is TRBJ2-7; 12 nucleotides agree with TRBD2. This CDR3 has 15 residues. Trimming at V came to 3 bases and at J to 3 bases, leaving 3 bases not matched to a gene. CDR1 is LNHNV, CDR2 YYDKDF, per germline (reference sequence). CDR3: CATSSLAGGSYEQYF. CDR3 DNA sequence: TGTGCCACCAGCAGTCTAGCGGGGGGGAGCTACGAGCAGTACTTC. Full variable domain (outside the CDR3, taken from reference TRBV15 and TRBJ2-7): DAMVIQNPRYQVTQFGKPVTLSCSQTLNHNVMYWYQQKSSQAPKLLFHYYDKDFNNEADTPDNFQSRRPNTSFCFLDIRSPGLGDTAMYLCATSSLAGGSYEQYFGPGTRLTVT.

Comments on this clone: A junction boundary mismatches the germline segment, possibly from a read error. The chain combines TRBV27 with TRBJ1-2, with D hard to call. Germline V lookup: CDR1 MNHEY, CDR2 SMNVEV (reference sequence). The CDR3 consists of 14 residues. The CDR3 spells CAGSLSKGRYGYTF. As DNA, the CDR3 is TGTGCCGGCAGTTTAAGTAAAGGGCGCTATGGCTACACCTTC.

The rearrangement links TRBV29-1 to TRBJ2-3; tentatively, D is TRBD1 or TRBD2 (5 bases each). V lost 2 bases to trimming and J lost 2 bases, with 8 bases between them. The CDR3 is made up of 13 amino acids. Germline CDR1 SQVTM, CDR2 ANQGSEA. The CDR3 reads CSVETGPTDTQYF. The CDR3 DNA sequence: TGCAGCGTTGAAACGGGGCCCACAGATACGCAGTATTTT.

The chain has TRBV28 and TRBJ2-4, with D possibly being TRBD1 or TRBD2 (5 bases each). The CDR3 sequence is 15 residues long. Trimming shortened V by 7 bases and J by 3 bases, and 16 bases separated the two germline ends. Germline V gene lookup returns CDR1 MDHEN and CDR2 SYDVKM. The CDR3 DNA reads TGTGCCAGCACCTTGGGGGTGGGCTACAAAAACATTCAGTACTTC. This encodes CASTLGVGYKNIQYF.

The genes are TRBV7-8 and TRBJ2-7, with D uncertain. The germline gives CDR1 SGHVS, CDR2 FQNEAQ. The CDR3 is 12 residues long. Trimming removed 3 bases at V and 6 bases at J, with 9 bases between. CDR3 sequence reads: CASSLDGPEQYF. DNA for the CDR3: TGTGCCAGCAGCTTGGACGGTCCCGAGCAGTACTTC.

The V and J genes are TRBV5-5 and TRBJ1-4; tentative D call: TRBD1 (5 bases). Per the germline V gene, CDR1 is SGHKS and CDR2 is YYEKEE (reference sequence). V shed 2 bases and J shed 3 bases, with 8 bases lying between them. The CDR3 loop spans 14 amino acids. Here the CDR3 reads CASSFKGPNEKLFF. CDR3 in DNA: TGTGCCAGCAGCTTTAAGGGACCTAATGAAAAACTGTTTTTT.

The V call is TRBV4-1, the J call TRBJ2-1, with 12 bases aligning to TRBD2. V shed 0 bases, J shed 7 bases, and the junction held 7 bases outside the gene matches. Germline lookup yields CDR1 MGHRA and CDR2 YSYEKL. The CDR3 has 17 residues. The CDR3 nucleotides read TGCGCCAGCAGCCAAGATTGGGCTAGCGGGGGGGCGAATGAGCAGTTCTTC. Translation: CASSQDWASGGANEQFF.

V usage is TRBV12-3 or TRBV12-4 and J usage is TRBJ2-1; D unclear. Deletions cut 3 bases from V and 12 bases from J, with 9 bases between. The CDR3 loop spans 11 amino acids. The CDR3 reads CASSLGQRQFF. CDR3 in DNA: TGTGCCAGCAGTTTGGGTCAGAGGCAGTTCTTC.

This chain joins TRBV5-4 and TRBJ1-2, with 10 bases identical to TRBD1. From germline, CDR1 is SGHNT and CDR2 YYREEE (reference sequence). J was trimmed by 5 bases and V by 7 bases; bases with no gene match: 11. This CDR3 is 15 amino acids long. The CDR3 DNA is TGTGCCAGCGGGAAGGGAGGACAGGGGGGATATGGCTACACCTTC. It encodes CASGKGGQGGYGYTF. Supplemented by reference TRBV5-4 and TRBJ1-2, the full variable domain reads ETGVTQSPTHLIKTRGQQVTLRCSSQSGHNTVSWYQQALGQGPQFIFQYYREEENGRGNFPPRFSGLQFPNYSSELNVNALELDDSALYLCASGKGGQGGYGYTFGSGTRLTVV.

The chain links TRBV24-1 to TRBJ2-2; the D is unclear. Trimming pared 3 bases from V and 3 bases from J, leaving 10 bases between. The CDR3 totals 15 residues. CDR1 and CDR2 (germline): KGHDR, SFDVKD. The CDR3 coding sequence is TGTGCCACCAGTGATCCGTCCAGAGACACCGGGGAGCTGTTTTTT. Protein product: CATSDPSRDTGELFF.

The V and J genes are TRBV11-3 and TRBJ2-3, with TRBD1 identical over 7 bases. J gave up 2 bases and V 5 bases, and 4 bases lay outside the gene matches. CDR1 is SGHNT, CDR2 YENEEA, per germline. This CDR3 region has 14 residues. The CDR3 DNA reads TGTGCCAGCAGCAAAGGACAGGCCACAGATACGCAGTATTTT. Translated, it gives CASSKGQATDTQYF. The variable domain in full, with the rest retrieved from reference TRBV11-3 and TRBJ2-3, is EAGVVQSPRYKIIEKKQPVAFWCNPISGHNTLYWYLQNLGQGPELLIRYENEEAVDDSQLPKDRFSAERLKGVDSTLKIQPAELGDSAVYLCASSKGQATDTQYFGPGTRLTVL.

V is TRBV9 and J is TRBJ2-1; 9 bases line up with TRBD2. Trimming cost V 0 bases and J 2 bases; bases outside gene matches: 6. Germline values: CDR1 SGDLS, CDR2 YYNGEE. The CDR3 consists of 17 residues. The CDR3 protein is CASSVASGTSTYNEQFF. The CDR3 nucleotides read TGTGCCAGCAGCGTAGCCTCCGGGACTAGCACCTACAATGAGCAGTTCTTC. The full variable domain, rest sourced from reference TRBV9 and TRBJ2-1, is DSGVTQTPKHLITATGQRVTLRCSPRSGDLSVYWYQQSLDQGLQFLIQYYNGEERAKGNILERFSAQQFPDLHSELNLSSLELGDSALYFCASSVASGTSTYNEQFFGPGTRLTVL.

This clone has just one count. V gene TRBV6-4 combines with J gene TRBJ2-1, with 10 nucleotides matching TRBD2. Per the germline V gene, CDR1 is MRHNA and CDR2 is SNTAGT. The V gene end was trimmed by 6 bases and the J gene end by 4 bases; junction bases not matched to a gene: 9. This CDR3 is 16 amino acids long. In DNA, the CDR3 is TGTGCCAGCAGGGCGGCAGCGGGGGGGCCTTACAATGAGCAGTTCTTC. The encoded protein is CASRAAAGGPYNEQFF.

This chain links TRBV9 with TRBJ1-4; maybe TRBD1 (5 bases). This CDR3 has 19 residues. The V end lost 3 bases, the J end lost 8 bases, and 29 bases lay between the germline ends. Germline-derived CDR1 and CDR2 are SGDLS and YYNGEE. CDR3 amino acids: CASSAYKSPMGTRREKLFF. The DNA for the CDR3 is TGTGCCAGCAGCGCGTATAAGTCTCCGATGGGGACGCGTCGCGAAAAACTGTTTTTT.

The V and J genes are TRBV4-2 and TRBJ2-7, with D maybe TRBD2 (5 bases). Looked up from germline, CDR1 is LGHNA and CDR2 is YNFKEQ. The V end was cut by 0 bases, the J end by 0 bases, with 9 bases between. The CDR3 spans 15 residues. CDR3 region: CASSQELGSSYEQYF. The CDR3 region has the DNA TGTGCCAGCAGCCAAGAACTAGGAAGCTCCTACGAGCAGTACTTC.

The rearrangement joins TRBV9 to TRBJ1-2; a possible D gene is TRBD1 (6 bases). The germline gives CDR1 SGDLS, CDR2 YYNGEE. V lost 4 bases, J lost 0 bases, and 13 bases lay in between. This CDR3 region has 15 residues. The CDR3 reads CASSPNDRSNYGYTF. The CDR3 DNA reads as TGTGCCAGCAGCCCAAACGACAGGTCTAACTATGGCTACACCTTC.

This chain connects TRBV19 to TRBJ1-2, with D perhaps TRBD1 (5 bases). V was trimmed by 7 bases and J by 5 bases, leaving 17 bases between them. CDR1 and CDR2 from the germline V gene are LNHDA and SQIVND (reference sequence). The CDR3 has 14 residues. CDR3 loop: CASTTGGGPYGYTF. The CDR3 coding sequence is TGTGCCAGTACCACCGGGGGAGGCCCTTATGGCTACACCTTC.

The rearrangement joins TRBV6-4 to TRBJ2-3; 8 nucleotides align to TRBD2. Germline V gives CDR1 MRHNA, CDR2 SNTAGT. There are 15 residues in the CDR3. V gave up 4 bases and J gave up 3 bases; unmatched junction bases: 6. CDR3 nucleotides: TGTGCCAGCAGTGCCGCGGGGGGTTCAACAGATACGCAGTATTTT. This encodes CASSAAGGSTDTQYF.